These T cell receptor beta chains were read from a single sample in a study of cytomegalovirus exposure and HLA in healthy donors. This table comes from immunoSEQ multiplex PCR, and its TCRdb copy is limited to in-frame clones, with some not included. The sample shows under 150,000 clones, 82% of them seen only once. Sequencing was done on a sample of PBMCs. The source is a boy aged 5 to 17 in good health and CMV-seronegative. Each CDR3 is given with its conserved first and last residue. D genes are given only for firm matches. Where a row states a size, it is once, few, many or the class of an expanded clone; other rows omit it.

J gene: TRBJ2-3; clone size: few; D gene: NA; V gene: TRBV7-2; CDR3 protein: CASSVSSTDTQYF; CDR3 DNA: TGTGCCAGCAGCGTCTCTAGCACAGATACGCAGTATTTT
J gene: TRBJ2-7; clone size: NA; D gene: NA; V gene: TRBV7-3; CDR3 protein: CASSLIRGSEQYF; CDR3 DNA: TGTGCCAGCAGTCTAATACGAGGGTCCGAGCAGTACTTC
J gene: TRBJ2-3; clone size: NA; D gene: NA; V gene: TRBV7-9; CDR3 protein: CASSLTREYTDTQYF; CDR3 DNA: TGTGCCAGCAGCTTAACTAGGGAATACACAGATACGCAGTATTTT
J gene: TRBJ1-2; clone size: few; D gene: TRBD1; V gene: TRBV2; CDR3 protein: CASRTIQGNYGYTF; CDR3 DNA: TGTGCCAGCAGGACCATACAGGGGAACTATGGCTACACCTTC
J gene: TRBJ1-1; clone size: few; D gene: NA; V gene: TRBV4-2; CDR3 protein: CASSQRGVTEAFF; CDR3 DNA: TGTGCCAGCAGCCAACGCGGCGTCACTGAAGCTTTCTTT
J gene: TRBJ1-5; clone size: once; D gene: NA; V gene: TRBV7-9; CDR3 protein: CASSEQGGQPQHF; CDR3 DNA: TGTGCCAGCAGCGAACAGGGTGGACAGCCCCAGCATTTT
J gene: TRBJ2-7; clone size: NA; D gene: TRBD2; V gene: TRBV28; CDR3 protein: CASVPGGSYEQYF; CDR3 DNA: TGTGCCAGCGTGCCGGGAGGTTCCTACGAGCAGTACTTC
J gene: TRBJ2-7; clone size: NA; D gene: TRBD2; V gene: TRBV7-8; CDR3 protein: CASRSGRTGHEQYF; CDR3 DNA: TGTGCCAGCAGAAGCGGGAGGACGGGCCACGAGCAGTACTTC
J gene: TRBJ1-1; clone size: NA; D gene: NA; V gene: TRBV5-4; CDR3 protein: CASSWARANTEAFF; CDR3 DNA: TGTGCCAGCAGCTGGGCCAGGGCGAACACTGAAGCTTTCTTT
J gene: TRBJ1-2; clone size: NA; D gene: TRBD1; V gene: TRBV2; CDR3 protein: CASSHRDRIYGYTF; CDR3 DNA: TGTGCCAGCAGCCACCGGGACAGGATCTATGGCTACACCTTC
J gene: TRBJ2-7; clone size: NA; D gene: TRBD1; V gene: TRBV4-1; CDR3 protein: CASSLGTAQTLTSYEQYF; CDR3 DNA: TGCGCCAGCAGCCTTGGGACAGCCCAGACTTTAACCTCCTACGAGCAGTACTTC
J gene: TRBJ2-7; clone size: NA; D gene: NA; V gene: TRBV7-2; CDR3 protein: CASSFPPSEQYF; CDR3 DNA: TGTGCCAGCAGCTTTCCCCCGTCCGAGCAGTACTTC
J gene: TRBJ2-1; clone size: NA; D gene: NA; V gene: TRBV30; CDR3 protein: CAWSRGNYNEQFF; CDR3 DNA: TGTGCCTGGAGTAGAGGTAATTACAATGAGCAGTTCTTC
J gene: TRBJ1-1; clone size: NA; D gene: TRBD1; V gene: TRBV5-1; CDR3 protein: CASTRDSLNTEAFF; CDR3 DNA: TGCGCCAGCACACGGGACAGCCTGAACACTGAAGCTTTCTTT
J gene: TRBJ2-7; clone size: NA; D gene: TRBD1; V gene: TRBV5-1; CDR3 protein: CASSPGTVVSYEQYF; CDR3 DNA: TGCGCCAGCAGCCCAGGGACAGTGGTTTCCTACGAGCAGTACTTC
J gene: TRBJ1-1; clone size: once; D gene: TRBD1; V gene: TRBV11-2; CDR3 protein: CASSLASGGTEAFF; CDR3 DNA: TGTGCCAGCAGCTTAGCCTCAGGGGGGACTGAAGCTTTCTTT
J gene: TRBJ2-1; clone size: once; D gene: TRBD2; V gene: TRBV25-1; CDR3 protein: CASSPRTSGIVINEQFF; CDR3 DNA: TGTGCCAGCAGTCCTCGGACTAGCGGGATTGTGATCAATGAGCAGTTCTTC
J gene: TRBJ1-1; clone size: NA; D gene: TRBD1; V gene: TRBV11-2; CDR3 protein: CASSPRDRGHTEAFF; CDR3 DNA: TGTGCCAGCAGCCCCCGGGACAGGGGGCATACTGAAGCTTTCTTT
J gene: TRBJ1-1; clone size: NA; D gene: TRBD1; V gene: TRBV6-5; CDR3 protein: CASSSNTGEQTEAFF; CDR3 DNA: TGTGCCAGCAGTTCTAACACAGGGGAGCAGACTGAAGCTTTCTTT
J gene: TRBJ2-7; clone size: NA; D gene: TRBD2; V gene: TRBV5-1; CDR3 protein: CASSSTSVVYEQYF; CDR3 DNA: TGCGCCAGCAGCTCGACTAGCGTCGTCTACGAGCAGTACTTC
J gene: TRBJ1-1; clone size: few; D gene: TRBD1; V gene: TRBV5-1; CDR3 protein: CASSRGTGIMNTEAFF; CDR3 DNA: TGCGCCAGCAGCCGGGGGACAGGGATTATGAACACTGAAGCTTTCTTT
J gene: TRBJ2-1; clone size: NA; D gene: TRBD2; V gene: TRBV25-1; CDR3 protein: CASKKAGGLHNEQFF; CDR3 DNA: TGTGCCAGCAAAAAAGCGGGAGGGCTCCACAATGAGCAGTTCTTC
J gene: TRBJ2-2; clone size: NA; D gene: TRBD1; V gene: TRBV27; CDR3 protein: CASSPRTGSGTGELFF; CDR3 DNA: TGTGCCAGCAGTCCGCGGACAGGGTCGGGCACCGGGGAGCTGTTTTTT
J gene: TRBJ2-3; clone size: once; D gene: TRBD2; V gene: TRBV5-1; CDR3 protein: CASSLKAGGIVIPDTQYF; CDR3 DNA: TGCGCCAGCAGCTTGAAAGCGGGAGGGATTGTAATCCCAGATACGCAGTATTTT
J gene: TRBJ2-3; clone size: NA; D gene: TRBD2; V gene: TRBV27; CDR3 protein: CASSPGTSGRALTDTQYF; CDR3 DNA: TGTGCCAGCAGTCCCGGGACTAGCGGGAGGGCCCTGACAGATACGCAGTATTTT
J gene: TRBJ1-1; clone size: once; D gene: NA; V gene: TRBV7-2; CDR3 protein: CASSLGGGSTEAFF; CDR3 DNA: TGTGCCAGCAGCTTAGGGGGGGGAAGCACTGAAGCTTTCTTT
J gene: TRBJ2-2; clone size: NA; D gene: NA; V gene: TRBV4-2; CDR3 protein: CASSPRGTSNTGELFF; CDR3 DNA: TGTGCCAGCAGCCCCCGCGGGACTTCGAACACCGGGGAGCTGTTTTTT
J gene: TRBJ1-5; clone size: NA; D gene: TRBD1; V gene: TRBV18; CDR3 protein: CASSPGTVSGPQHF; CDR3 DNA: TGTGCCAGCTCACCCGGGACAGTGTCTGGGCCCCAGCATTTT
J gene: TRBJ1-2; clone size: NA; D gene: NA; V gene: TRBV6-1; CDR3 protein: CASSEPGQMLVYGYTF; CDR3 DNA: TGTGCCAGCAGTGAACCCGGACAGATGTTAGTCTATGGCTACACCTTC
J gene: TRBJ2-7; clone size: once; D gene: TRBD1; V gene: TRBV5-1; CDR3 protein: CASSRLGTGSYEQYF; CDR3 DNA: TGCGCCAGCAGCCGGTTGGGGACAGGATCCTACGAGCAGTACTTC
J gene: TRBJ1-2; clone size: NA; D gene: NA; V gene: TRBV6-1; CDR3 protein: CASSVGEGTYTF; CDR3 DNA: TGTGCCAGCAGTGTAGGCGAGGGAACCTACACCTTC